This T cell receptor beta chain emerged from a study of monozygotic twins with inflammatory bowel disease. TCRdb re-called the 5' RACE reads and catalogs CDR3 proteins one per entry, DNA excluded. The data show under 350,000 distinct CDR3 sequences, and the top ten clones hold 5% to 6%. CDR1 KGHDR and CDR2 SFDVKD come from the germline V gene. The CDR3 covers 15 residues. This TCR was sampled from a human donor with ulcerative colitis or Crohn's disease, or a healthy co-twin of an affected twin (not recorded which). The sequencing sample was made of blood. The chain joins TRBV24-1 to TRBJ2-3; TCRdb proposes TRBD2, but this gene call is untestable without DNA. CDR3 in amino acids: CATSDTGLDTDTQYF.